The source of this T cell receptor (beta chain) is a study of PD-L1 blockade in urothelial cancer. The CDR3 contains 15 residues. Germline V gene sequence: CDR1 SGHTA, CDR2 FQGNSA. J was trimmed by 5 bases and V by 6 bases; bases with no gene match: 5. Time point noted: pretreatment peripheral blood. Some clones are missing from TCRdb's copy, which holds only in-frame ones; the method was immunoSEQ multiplex PCR. Here the sample spans tens of thousands of clones, roughly 80% being singletons. Only a few counts were recorded for this clone. This clonotype was obtained from a man aged 65 to 85 with urothelial cancer. The chain has TRBV7-2 and TRBJ2-2; TRBD1 matches at 11 bases. The material was PBMCs, obtained around atezolizumab (anti-PD-L1) treatment. The CDR3 bases are TGTGCCAGCAGAGGGACAGGGGGAAGGACCGGGGAGCTGTTTTTT. Its translation: CASRGTGGRTGELFF.